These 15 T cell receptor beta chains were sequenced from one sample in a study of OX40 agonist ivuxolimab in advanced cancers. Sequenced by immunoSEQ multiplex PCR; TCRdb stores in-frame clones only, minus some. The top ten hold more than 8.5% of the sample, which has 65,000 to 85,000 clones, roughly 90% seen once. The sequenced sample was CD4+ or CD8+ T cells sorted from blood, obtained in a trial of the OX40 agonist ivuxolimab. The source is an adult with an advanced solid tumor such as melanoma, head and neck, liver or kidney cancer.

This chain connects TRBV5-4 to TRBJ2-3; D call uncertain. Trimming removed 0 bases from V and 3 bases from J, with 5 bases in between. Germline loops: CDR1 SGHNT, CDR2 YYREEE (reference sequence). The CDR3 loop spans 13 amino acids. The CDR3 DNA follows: TGTGCCAGCAGCTTGGGTGCTACAGATACGCAGTATTTT. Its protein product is CASSLGATDTQYF.

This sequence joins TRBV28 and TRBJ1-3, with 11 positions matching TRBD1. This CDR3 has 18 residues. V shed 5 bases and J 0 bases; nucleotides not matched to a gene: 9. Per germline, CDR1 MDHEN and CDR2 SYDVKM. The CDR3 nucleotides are TGTGCCAGCAGTCCCGGGACAGGGGGATGGGGCTCTGGAAACACCATATATTTT. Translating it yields CASSPGTGGWGSGNTIYF.

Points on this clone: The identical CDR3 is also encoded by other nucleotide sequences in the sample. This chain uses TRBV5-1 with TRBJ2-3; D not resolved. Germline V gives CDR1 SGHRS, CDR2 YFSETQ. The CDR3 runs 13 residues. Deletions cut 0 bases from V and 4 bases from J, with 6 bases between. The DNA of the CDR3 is TGCGCCAGCAGCTTGGAGGGATCAGATACGCAGTATTTT. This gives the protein CASSLEGSDTQYF.

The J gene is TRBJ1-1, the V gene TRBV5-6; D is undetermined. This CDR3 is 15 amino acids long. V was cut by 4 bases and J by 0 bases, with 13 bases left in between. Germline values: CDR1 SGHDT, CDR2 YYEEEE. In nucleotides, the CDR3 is TGTGCCAGCAGCCTGAGGTTGGGCCTGAACACTGAAGCTTTCTTT. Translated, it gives CASSLRLGLNTEAFF.

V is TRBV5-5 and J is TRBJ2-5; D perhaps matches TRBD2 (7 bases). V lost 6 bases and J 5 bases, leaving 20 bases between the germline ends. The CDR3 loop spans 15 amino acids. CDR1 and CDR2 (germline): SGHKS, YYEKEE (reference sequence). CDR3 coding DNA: TGTGCCAGCACTCTGGTGGGGGGGCCCTGGGAGACCCAGTACTTC. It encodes CASTLVGGPWETQYF.

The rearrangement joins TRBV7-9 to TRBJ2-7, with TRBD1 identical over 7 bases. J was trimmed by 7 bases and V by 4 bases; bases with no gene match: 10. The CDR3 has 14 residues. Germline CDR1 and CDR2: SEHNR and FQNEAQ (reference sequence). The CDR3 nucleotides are TGTGCCAGCAGCTCCCGGGACAGCCGTGCGGAGCAGTACTTC. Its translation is CASSSRDSRAEQYF.

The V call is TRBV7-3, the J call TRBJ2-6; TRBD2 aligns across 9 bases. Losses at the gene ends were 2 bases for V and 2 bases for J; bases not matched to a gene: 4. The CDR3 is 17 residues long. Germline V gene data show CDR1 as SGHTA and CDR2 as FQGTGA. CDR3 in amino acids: CASSLAGGTPGANVLTF. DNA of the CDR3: TGTGCCAGCAGCTTAGCGGGAGGGACACCTGGGGCCAACGTCCTGACTTTC.

DNA for the CDR3: TGTGCCAGCAGCGAACAGGGCTACGAGCAGTACTTC. Amino acids: CASSEQGYEQYF. The chain carries TRBV7-9 and TRBJ2-7; perhaps TRBD1 as D (6 bases). The germline CDR1 and CDR2 sequences are SEHNR and FQNEAQ (reference sequence). The V end was cut by 5 bases, the J end by 3 bases, with 8 bases between. The CDR3 length is 12 residues.

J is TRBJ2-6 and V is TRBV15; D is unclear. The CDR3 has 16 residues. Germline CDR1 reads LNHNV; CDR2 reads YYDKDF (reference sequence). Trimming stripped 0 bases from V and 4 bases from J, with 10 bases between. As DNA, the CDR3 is TGTGCCACCAGCAGAGATCCTAGACCCGGGGCCAACGTCCTGACTTTC. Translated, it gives CATSRDPRPGANVLTF.

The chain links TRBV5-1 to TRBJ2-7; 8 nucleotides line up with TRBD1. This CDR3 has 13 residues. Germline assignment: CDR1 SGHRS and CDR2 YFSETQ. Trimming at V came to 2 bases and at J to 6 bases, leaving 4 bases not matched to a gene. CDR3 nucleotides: TGCGCCAGCAGCTTCACAGGGGGGCCCGAGCAGTACTTC. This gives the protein CASSFTGGPEQYF.

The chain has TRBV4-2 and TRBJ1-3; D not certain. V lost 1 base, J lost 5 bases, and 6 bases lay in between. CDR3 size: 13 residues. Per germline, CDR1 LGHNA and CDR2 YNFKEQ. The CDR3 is CASSQALRNTIYF. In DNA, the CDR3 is TGTGCCAGCAGCCAAGCCCTTCGAAACACCATATATTTT.

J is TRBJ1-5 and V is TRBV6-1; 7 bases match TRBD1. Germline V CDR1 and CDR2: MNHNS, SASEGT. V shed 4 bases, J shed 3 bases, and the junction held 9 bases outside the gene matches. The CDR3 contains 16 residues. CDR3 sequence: CASSGTGTVINQPQHF. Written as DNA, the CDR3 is TGTGCCAGCAGTGGGACCGGGACAGTAATCAATCAGCCCCAGCATTTT.

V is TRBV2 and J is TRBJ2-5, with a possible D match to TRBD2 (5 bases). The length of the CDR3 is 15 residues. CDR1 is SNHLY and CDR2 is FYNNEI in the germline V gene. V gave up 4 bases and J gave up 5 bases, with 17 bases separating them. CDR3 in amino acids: CASSGVTSQWETQYF. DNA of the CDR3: TGTGCCAGCAGTGGTGTCACTAGTCAGTGGGAGACCCAGTACTTC. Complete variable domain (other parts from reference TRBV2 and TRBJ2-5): EPEVTQTPSHQVTQMGQEVILRCVPISNHLYFYWYRQILGQKVEFLVSFYNNEISEKSEIFDDQFSVERPDGSNFTLKIRSTKLEDSAMYFCASSGVTSQWETQYFGPGTRLLVL.

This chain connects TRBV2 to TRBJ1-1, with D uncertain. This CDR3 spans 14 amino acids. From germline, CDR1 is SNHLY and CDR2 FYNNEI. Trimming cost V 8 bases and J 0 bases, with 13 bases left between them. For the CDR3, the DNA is TGTGCCAGCGGGCAAACGGTCATGAACACTGAAGCTTTCTTT. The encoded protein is CASGQTVMNTEAFF.

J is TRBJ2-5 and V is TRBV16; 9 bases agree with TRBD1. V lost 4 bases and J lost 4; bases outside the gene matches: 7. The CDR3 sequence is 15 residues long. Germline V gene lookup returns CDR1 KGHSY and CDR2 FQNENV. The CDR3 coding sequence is TGTGCCAGCAGCCCGCCCTCGACAGGGGGAGAGACCCAGTACTTC. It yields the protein CASSPPSTGGETQYF.